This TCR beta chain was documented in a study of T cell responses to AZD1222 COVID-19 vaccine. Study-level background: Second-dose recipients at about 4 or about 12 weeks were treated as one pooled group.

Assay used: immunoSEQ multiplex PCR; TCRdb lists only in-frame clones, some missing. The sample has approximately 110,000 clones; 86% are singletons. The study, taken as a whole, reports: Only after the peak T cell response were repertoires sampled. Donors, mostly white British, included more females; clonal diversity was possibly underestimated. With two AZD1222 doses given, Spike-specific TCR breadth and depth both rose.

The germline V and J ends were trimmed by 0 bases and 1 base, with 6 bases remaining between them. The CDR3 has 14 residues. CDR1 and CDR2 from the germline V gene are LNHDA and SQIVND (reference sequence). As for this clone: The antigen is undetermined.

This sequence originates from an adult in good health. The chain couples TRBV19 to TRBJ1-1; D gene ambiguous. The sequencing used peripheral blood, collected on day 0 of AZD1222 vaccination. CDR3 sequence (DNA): TGTGCCAGTAGTATAGATCGCAGGAACACTGAAGCTTTCTTT. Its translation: CASSIDRRNTEAFF.